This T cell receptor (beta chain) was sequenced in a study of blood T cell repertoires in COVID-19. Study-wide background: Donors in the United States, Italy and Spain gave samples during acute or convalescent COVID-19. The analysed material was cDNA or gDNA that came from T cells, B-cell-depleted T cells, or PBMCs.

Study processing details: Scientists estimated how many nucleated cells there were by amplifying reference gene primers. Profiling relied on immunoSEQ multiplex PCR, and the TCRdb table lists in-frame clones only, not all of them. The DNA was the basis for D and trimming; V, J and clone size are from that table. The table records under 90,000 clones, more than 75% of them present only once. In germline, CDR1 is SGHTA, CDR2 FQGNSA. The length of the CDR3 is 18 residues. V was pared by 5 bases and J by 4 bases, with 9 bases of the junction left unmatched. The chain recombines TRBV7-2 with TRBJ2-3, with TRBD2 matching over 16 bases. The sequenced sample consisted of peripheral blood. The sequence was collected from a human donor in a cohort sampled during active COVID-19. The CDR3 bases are TGTGCCAGCAGCGCCCCGGGACTAGCGGGGGGGGTCTCAGATACGCAGTATTTT. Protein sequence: CASSAPGLAGGVSDTQYF.